The sequence of this T cell receptor beta chain was determined in a study of technical replicates of blood from a handful of donors. Between the trimmed V and J ends, which lost 6 bases and 0 bases, there was a span of 12 bases. Looked up from germline, CDR1 is MNHNY and CDR2 is SVGAGI (reference sequence). The CDR3 consists of 14 residues. The table came from immunoSEQ multiplex PCR; TCRdb's copy has only in-frame clones and leaves some out. The sample yields 77,000 or so clones, more than 90% seen once. J is TRBJ2-7 and V is TRBV6-6; weak D call: TRBD1 (5 bases). The sequence was obtained from a human donor in good health. The sample taken for sequencing was T cells isolated from PBMCs. The CDR3: CASRPLTDSYEQYF. For the CDR3, the DNA is TGTGCCAGCAGACCTCTGACAGACTCCTACGAGCAGTACTTC.